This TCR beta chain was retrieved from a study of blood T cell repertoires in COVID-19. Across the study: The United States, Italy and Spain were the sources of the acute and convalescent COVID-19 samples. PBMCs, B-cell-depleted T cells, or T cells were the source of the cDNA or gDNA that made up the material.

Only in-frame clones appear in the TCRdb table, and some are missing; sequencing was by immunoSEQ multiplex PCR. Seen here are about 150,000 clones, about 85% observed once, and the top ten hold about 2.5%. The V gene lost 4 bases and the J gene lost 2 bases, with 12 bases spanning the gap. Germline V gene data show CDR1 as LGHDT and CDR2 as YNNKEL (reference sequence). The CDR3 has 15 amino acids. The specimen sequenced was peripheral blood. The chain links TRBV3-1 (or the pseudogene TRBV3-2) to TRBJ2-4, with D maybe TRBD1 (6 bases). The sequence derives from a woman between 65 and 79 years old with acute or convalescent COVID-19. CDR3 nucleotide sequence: TGTGCCAGCAGCCCAACCGGGACATCCAAAAACATTCAGTACTTC. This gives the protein CASSPTGTSKNIQYF.